A single sample gave rise to the 32 T cell receptor beta chains below, sequenced in a study of T cells in Graves' hyperthyroidism and ophthalmopathy. RNA transcripts yielded amplified TCR beta CDR3 regions. With the HTBI primer set, the TCR CDR3 went through a first round of RT-PCR. TCRdb redid the calling of the multiplex PCR reads with MiXCR, one entry per CDR3 protein. The sample includes hundreds of thousands of distinct CDR3 sequences, about 13% of them seen just once. The sequencing sample was made of blood. The receptors originated from a woman aged 18-35 years with Graves' hyperthyroidism.

This clonotype was observed many times. The chain is built from TRBV3-1 and TRBJ2-7; 9 nucleotides agree with TRBD2. The CDR3 length is 14 residues. Per germline, CDR1 LGHDT and CDR2 YNNKEL (reference sequence). The trim removed 1 base at V and 7 bases at J, leaving 5 bases unmatched. CDR3 in amino acids: CASSQGTSVGEQYF. The CDR3 DNA is TGTGCCAGCAGCCAAGGGACTAGCGTGGGGGAGCAGTACTTC.

The CDR3 DNA follows: TGCAGTGCTCGTTTCTCGCCGCTCACCGGGGAGCTGTTTTTT. Translated: CSARFSPLTGELFF. V gene TRBV20-1 combines with J gene TRBJ2-2; D unclear. Germline CDR1 is DFQATT and CDR2 is SNEGSKA (reference sequence). Trimming stripped 5 bases from V and 4 bases from J, with 14 bases between. The CDR3 totals 14 residues.

Only a few counts were recorded for this clonotype. The CDR3 sequence is CASRLTGGNEKLFF. Here the CDR3 DNA reads TGTGCCAGCAGACTGACAGGGGGTAATGAAAAACTGTTTTTT. This chain links TRBV6-1 with TRBJ1-4, with 9 bases that match TRBD1. The junction had 3 bases not matched to a gene; V was cut back by 6 bases and J by 4 bases. There are 14 residues in the CDR3. Germline lookup yields CDR1 MNHNS and CDR2 SASEGT.

This chain uses TRBV6-1 with TRBJ2-1; 7 bases line up with TRBD2. The length of the CDR3 is 15 residues. Germline V CDR1 and CDR2: MNHNS, SASEGT. V dropped 6 bases and J dropped 3; count of bases not matched to a gene: 8. The CDR3 DNA reads TGTGCCAGCAGAGGGGACTACGGGGACTACAATGAGCAGTTCTTC. Encoded protein: CASRGDYGDYNEQFF.

There are a few counts of this clonotype. The V gene is TRBV10-3, the J gene TRBJ2-3; TRBD2 matches at 12 bases. Germline CDR1 and CDR2: ENHRY and SYGVKD. Unmatched junction bases numbered 4, after V lost 0 bases and J lost 6 bases. CDR3 size: 16 residues. CDR3 amino acids: CAISESRLAGGDTQYF. The CDR3 DNA reads as TGTGCCATCAGTGAGTCGAGGCTAGCGGGAGGGGATACGCAGTATTTT.

This clonotype has ten or more counts. This rearrangement joins TRBV3-1 to TRBJ2-1; D is perhaps TRBD2 (5 bases). The CDR3 extends over 15 amino acids. Between the trimmed V and J ends, which lost 4 bases and 2 bases, there was a span of 12 bases. The V gene's germline CDR1 is LGHDT and CDR2 YNNKEL (reference sequence). The chain's CDR3 is CASSPTLATYNEQFF. The DNA for the CDR3 is TGTGCCAGCAGCCCCACTCTAGCTACCTACAATGAGCAGTTCTTC.

This clonotype was seen only a few times. The chain uses TRBV6-8 and TRBJ1-2; 7 bases match TRBD1. This CDR3 is built from 16 residues. J was trimmed by 8 bases and V by 1 base; bases with no gene match: 13. Germline V gene lookup returns CDR1 MNHGY and CDR2 SAAAGT. The CDR3 nucleotides are TGTGCCAGCAGTTACTGGAGGAACAGGGGAGGAAGGGGCTACACCTTC. This gives the protein CASSYWRNRGGRGYTF.

This clonotype was seen repeatedly, ten times or more. This rearrangement joins TRBV27 to TRBJ2-3, with 9 bases fitting TRBD2. This CDR3 region has 17 residues. V shed 4 bases and J 4 bases; nucleotides not matched to a gene: 12. The germline V gene has CDR1 MNHEY and CDR2 SMNVEV (reference sequence). For the CDR3, the DNA is TGTGCCAGCAGTTCCCCCCATCTGGCGGGAGGGCCAGATACGCAGTATTTT. It codes for CASSSPHLAGGPDTQYF.

In its sample, this clonotype was seen many times. This chain uses TRBV3-1 with TRBJ1-3; D perhaps matches TRBD1 (6 bases). Germline lookup yields CDR1 LGHDT and CDR2 YNNKEL (reference sequence). V lost 3 bases, J lost 4 bases, and 16 bases lay in between. This CDR3 has 16 residues. CDR3 DNA sequence: TGTGCCAGCAGCCAGGCCATCTCGGGGGCCGGAAACACCATATATTTT. Encoded protein: CASSQAISGAGNTIYF.

This clonotype was observed at least ten times. V usage is TRBV19 and J usage is TRBJ1-2; D call uncertain. This CDR3 has 13 residues. Trimming cost V 4 bases and J 2 bases, with 8 bases left between them. Germline V gene sequence: CDR1 LNHDA, CDR2 SQIVND (reference sequence). As DNA, the CDR3 is TGTGCCAGTAGTAGTGTTGCCAACTATGGCTACACCTTC. This codes for CASSSVANYGYTF.

This clonotype was counted at least ten times. The chain links TRBV9 to TRBJ1-1, with D hard to call. CDR3 size: 13 residues. V lost 5 bases and J 5 bases, leaving 13 bases between the germline ends. CDR1 is SGDLS and CDR2 is YYNGEE in the germline V gene. For the CDR3, the DNA is TGTGCCAGCAGTGAGGGCGCCGGGACTGAAGCTTTCTTT. Its protein is CASSEGAGTEAFF.

There are many counts of this clonotype. This chain connects TRBV2 to TRBJ2-1; no clear D gene. V was pared by 1 base and J by 3 bases, with 10 bases between. The CDR3 is 15 residues long. In germline, CDR1 is SNHLY, CDR2 FYNNEI. The CDR3 protein is CASSEGPVRYNEQFF. The CDR3, as DNA: TGTGCCAGCAGTGAAGGGCCAGTTCGCTACAATGAGCAGTTCTTC. Full variable domain (outside the CDR3, taken from reference TRBV2 and TRBJ2-1): EPEVTQTPSHQVTQMGQEVILRCVPISNHLYFYWYRQILGQKVEFLVSFYNNEISEKSEIFDDQFSVERPDGSNFTLKIRSTKLEDSAMYFCASSEGPVRYNEQFFGPGTRLTVL.

Of note for this clonotype: This could be a read error, since a much larger clone is one nucleotide away. The chain joins TRBV11-2 to TRBJ1-5, with 8 bases aligning to TRBD1. Germline loops: CDR1 SGHAT, CDR2 FQNNGV. With V trimmed by 1 base and J by 0 bases, 2 bases remained unmatched. This CDR3 spans 16 amino acids. The CDR3 sequence is CASSLGQGSSNQPQHF. The CDR3 DNA reads as TGTGCCAGCAGCTTAGGACAGGGGAGTAGCAATCAGCCCCAGCATTTT.

The chain links TRBV4-2 to TRBJ2-1; D possibly corresponds to TRBD2 (6 bases). The CDR3 extends over 18 amino acids. V dropped 0 bases and J dropped 5 bases, with 20 bases sitting between them. Germline V gene lookup returns CDR1 LGHNA and CDR2 YNFKEQ. CDR3: CASSQDLWRRDRHNEQFF. The CDR3 DNA reads TGTGCCAGCAGCCAAGATCTTTGGAGGCGGGATAGACACAATGAGCAGTTCTTC.

This clonotype was observed many times. The chain recombines TRBV27 with TRBJ2-1; TRBD2 agrees at 8 bases. The CDR3 consists of 15 residues. V trimming: 3 bases; J trimming: 4 bases; junction bases outside the gene matches: 5. Germline V lookup: CDR1 MNHEY, CDR2 SMNVEV (reference sequence). This chain's CDR3 is CASSFPGLGYNEQFF. The DNA for the CDR3 is TGTGCCAGCAGTTTCCCGGGACTAGGTTACAATGAGCAGTTCTTC.

This clonotype was recorded a few times. The V call is TRBV28, the J call TRBJ1-3; the D gene is possibly TRBD1 (5 bases). Germline V gene data show CDR1 as MDHEN and CDR2 as SYDVKM. This CDR3 is built from 13 residues. Between the trimmed V and J ends, which lost 8 bases and 9 bases, there was a span of 17 bases. Here the CDR3 reads CASLGGSTGTIYF. The CDR3 DNA sequence: TGTGCCAGCCTTGGGGGGAGTACGGGCACCATATATTTT.

The table lists this clonotype with many counts. The chain is built from TRBV20-1 and TRBJ2-1; 8 positions match TRBD1. The CDR3 extends over 15 amino acids. Trimming at V came to 3 bases and at J to 0 bases, leaving 4 bases not matched to a gene. CDR1 is DFQATT, CDR2 SNEGSKA, per germline (reference sequence). CDR3 bases: TGCAGTGCTAGGAGGACAGGGAGCTCCTACAATGAGCAGTTCTTC. This codes for CSARRTGSSYNEQFF.

The J gene is TRBJ1-1, the V gene TRBV12-5; TRBD1 might be the D (5 bases). Germline-derived CDR1 and CDR2 are LGHNT and FRNRAP. The CDR3 totals 13 residues. Trimming stripped 2 bases from V and 6 bases from J, with 10 bases between. The CDR3 reads CASGLLGEPEAFF. Here the CDR3 DNA reads TGTGCTAGTGGTTTGTTAGGGGAACCTGAAGCTTTCTTT.

This clonotype showed up many times. This chain links TRBV12-3 or TRBV12-4 with TRBJ1-5; D uncertain. The CDR3 loop spans 21 amino acids. The V and J ends lost 1 base and 0 bases respectively, with 25 bases between them. In DNA, the CDR3 is TGTGCCAGCAGTTTAGTGTTGGGCTTATTAGGTAAAATTGATAGCAATCAGCCCCAGCATTTT. Encoded protein: CASSLVLGLLGKIDSNQPQHF.

Ten or more counts support this clonotype. V and J are TRBV7-2 and TRBJ2-4; TRBD1 aligns across 7 bases. The CDR3 consists of 17 residues. Germline V CDR1 and CDR2: SGHTA, FQGNSA. The junction had 17 bases not matched to a gene; V was cut back by 5 bases and J by 7 bases. CDR3 in amino acids: CASSPRLDRVVRNIQYF. CDR3 nucleotides: TGTGCCAGCAGCCCACGCCTCGACAGGGTGGTTAGGAACATTCAGTACTTC.

This clonotype was observed at least ten times. This chain links TRBV20-1 with TRBJ1-4, with D perhaps TRBD1 (6 bases). The germline V and J ends were trimmed by 5 bases and 0 bases, with 22 bases remaining between them. Germline assignment: CDR1 DFQATT and CDR2 SNEGSKA (reference sequence). This CDR3 is 18 amino acids long. The CDR3 region has the DNA TGCAGTGCTGCCAAGGCGGGGGGCCGCGGTGCAACTAATGAAAAACTGTTTTTT. It is translated as CSAAKAGGRGATNEKLFF.

This clonotype was counted between two and nine times. DNA for the CDR3: TGTGCTAGTGGTTTGATAATTTGGTCGGAACAGGGACGGCTAGGGTTGGGTACGCAGTATTTT. It codes for CASGLIIWSEQGRLGLGTQYF. This chain connects TRBV12-5 to TRBJ2-3, with D possibly TRBD1 on 6 matching bases. The CDR3 is 21 amino acids. Per germline, CDR1 LGHNT and CDR2 FRNRAP. V was pared by 2 bases and J by 8 bases, with 35 bases between.

This clonotype was counted ten times or more. This sequence joins TRBV11-2 and TRBJ1-1; D gene unclear. Trimming removed 0 bases from V and 6 bases from J, with 11 bases in between. The CDR3 is 14 amino acids. Germline V gene lookup returns CDR1 SGHAT and CDR2 FQNNGV. The CDR3 here is CASSLESASSEAFF. The CDR3 nucleotides read TGTGCCAGCAGCTTAGAGTCGGCAAGTTCTGAAGCTTTCTTT.

This clonotype was found many times. This chain uses TRBV6-2 or TRBV6-3 with TRBJ2-3; 7 positions agree with TRBD2. The CDR3 is 18 amino acids. Germline V gene sequence: CDR1 MNHEY, CDR2 SVGEGT. V dropped 2 bases and J dropped 5; count of bases not matched to a gene: 16. The CDR3 is CASSYPSRSGDYGDTQYF. The CDR3, as DNA: TGTGCCAGCAGTTACCCGTCGCGCAGCGGGGATTATGGAGATACGCAGTATTTT.

The table lists this clonotype with many counts. The chain employs TRBV20-1 and TRBJ2-7; D is unresolved. Germline CDR1 reads DFQATT; CDR2 reads SNEGSKA (reference sequence). The CDR3 extends over 14 amino acids. V dropped 0 bases and J dropped 2 bases, with 11 bases sitting between them. In nucleotides, the CDR3 is TGCAGTGCTAGAGATGCCCGAGTAACCTACGAGCAGTACTTC. It codes for CSARDARVTYEQYF.

This clonotype was detected ten times or more. The V call is TRBV6-2 or TRBV6-3, the J call TRBJ2-1, with D maybe TRBD2 (5 bases). The germline V gene encodes CDR1 MNHEY and CDR2 SVGEGT. Between the trimmed V and J ends, which lost 6 bases and 10 bases, there was a span of 10 bases. The CDR3 is 11 amino acids. This CDR3 is CASSPQREQFF. In DNA form, the CDR3 reads TGTGCCAGCAGCCCCCAGCGGGAGCAGTTCTTC.

On this clonotype itself: The junction does not match germline at one end; this may be a read error. The chain has TRBV7-2 and TRBJ1-3, with no clear D. From germline, CDR1 is SGHTA and CDR2 FQGNSA. This CDR3 contains 15 residues. In DNA, the CDR3 is TGTGCCAGCAGCTTAGTCGCCAGCTCTGGAAGCACCATATATTTT. This gives the protein CASSLVASSGSTIYF.

This clonotype has only a few counts. V is TRBV9 and J is TRBJ2-3; 8 bases are shared with TRBD2. The CDR3 has 16 residues. The J segment lost 2 bases and the V segment lost 0 bases, leaving 5 bases of the junction unmatched. Germline CDR1 is SGDLS and CDR2 is YYNGEE. The CDR3 DNA follows: TGTGCCAGCAGCGTAGTGGGACTAGATCCCACAGATACGCAGTATTTT. Translated: CASSVVGLDPTDTQYF.

V gene TRBV12-3 or TRBV12-4 combines with J gene TRBJ1-4, with 8 bases that match TRBD1. V dropped 5 bases and J dropped 4; count of bases not matched to a gene: 6. This CDR3 spans 15 amino acids. The chain's CDR3 is CASSTHRGGNEKLFF. CDR3 in DNA: TGTGCCAGCAGTACCCACAGGGGGGGTAATGAAAAACTGTTTTTT.

This clonotype was observed at least ten times. The chain couples TRBV2 to TRBJ2-5; 9 nucleotides align to TRBD2. The germline CDR1 and CDR2 sequences are SNHLY and FYNNEI. The V gene end was trimmed by 6 bases and the J gene end by 5 bases; junction bases not matched to a gene: 7. The CDR3 length is 14 residues. The CDR3 sequence is CASSLSGGLETQYF. As DNA, the CDR3 is TGTGCCAGCAGCCTTAGCGGGGGACTTGAGACCCAGTACTTC. The entire variable domain, with the rest obtained from reference TRBV2 and TRBJ2-5, is as follows: EPEVTQTPSHQVTQMGQEVILRCVPISNHLYFYWYRQILGQKVEFLVSFYNNEISEKSEIFDDQFSVERPDGSNFTLKIRSTKLEDSAMYFCASSLSGGLETQYFGPGTRLLVL.

This clonotype has at least ten counts. This chain joins TRBV28 and TRBJ1-3, with 10 bases lining up with TRBD1. Looked up from germline, CDR1 is MDHEN and CDR2 is SYDVKM. The CDR3 has 14 residues. Trimming at V came to 3 bases and at J to 6 bases, leaving 2 bases not matched to a gene. CDR3 in DNA: TGTGCCAGCAGTTTGCGACAGGGGGCAAACACCATATATTTT. Protein product: CASSLRQGANTIYF.

In this sample, this clonotype turned up many times. The chain recombines TRBV3-1 with TRBJ2-4; 11 bases are shared with TRBD1. CDR1 LGHDT and CDR2 YNNKEL come from the germline V gene (reference sequence). The CDR3 is 16 residues long. V lost 6 bases, J lost 3 bases, and 7 bases stayed unmatched. The chain's CDR3 is CASRDGDRGIKNIQYF. The CDR3 DNA sequence: TGTGCCAGCAGAGACGGGGACAGGGGGATCAAAAACATTCAGTACTTC.